This TCR beta chain was found in a study of beta chain features in type 1 diabetes. Every isolated RNA sample was fully reverse transcribed, so sequencing captured expressed TCRB transcripts. The assay was immunoSEQ multiplex PCR, and TCRdb's table has in-frame clones only and misses some. The sample yields under 450,000 clones, around 13% seen once. The V gene end was trimmed by 8 bases and the J gene end by 3 bases; junction bases not matched to a gene: 15. CDR1 is LNHDA and CDR2 is SQIVND in the germline V gene (reference sequence). The CDR3 extends over 17 amino acids. This clone has just a few counts. Central memory, naive, regulatory and stem cell-like memory CD4+ cells were sorted by CD45RO/CCR7/CD25/CD127/CD95/CD27.

Sequenced input: naive CD4+ T cells from blood. This chain joins TRBV19 and TRBJ2-1; 8 bases match TRBD2. The TCR comes from a man aged 30-40 years in good health. This CDR3 reads CASAIAGSSFYYNEQFF. CDR3 nucleotides: TGTGCCAGTGCCATAGCGGGATCCTCCTTCTACTACAATGAGCAGTTCTTC.